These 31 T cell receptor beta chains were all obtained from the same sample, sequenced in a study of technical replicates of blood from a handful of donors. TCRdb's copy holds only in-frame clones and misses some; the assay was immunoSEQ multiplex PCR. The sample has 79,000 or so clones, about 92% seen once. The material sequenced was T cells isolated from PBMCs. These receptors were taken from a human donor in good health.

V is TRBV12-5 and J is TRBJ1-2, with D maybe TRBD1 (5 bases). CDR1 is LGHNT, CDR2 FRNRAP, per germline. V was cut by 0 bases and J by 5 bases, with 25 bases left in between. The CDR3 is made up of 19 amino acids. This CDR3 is CASGLVVGIEVGEAYGYTF. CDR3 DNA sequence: TGTGCTAGTGGTTTGGTGGTGGGGATTGAGGTAGGGGAGGCATATGGCTACACCTTC. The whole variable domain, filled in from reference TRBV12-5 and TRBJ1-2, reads DARVTQTPRHKVTEMGQEVTMRCQPILGHNTVFWYRQTMMQGLELLAYFRNRAPLDDSGMPKDRFSAEMPDATLATLKIQPSEPRDSAVYFCASGLVVGIEVGEAYGYTFGSGTRLTVV.

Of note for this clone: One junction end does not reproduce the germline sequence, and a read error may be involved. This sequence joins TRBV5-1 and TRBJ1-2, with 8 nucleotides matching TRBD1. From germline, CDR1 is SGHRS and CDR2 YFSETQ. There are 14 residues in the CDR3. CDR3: CASSPSGTGFGGRF. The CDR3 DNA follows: TGCGCCAGCAGCCCCTCTGGGACAGGCTTCGGGGGGCGCTTC.

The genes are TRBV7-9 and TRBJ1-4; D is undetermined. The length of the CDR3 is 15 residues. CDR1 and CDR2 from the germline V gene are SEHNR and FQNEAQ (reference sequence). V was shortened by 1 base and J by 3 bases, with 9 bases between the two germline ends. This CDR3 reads CASSLVTGANEKLFF. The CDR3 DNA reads TGTGCCAGCAGCTTAGTAACCGGGGCTAATGAAAAACTGTTTTTT.

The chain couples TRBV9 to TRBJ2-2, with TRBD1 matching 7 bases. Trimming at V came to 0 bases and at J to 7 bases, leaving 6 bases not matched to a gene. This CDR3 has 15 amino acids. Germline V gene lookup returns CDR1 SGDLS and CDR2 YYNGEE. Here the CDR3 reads CASSVAGQVFGELFF. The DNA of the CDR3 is TGTGCCAGCAGCGTAGCAGGACAGGTCTTCGGGGAGCTGTTTTTT.

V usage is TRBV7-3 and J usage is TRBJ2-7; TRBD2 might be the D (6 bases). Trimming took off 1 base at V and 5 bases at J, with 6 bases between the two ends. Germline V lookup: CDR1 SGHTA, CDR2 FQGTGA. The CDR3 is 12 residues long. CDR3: CASSLSGDEQYF. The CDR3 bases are TGTGCCAGCAGCTTAAGCGGGGACGAGCAGTACTTC.

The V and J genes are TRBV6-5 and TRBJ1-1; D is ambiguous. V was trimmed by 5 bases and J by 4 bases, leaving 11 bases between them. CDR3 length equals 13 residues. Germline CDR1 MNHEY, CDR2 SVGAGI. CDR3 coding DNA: TGTGCCAGCAGTCTTGGACGGGGCACTGAAGCTTTCTTT. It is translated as CASSLGRGTEAFF.

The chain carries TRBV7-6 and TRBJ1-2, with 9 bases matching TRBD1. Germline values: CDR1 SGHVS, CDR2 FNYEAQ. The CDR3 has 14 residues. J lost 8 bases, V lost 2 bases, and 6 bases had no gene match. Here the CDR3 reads CASSLLDRGGGYTF. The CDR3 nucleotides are TGTGCCAGCAGCTTATTGGACAGGGGAGGCGGCTACACCTTC.

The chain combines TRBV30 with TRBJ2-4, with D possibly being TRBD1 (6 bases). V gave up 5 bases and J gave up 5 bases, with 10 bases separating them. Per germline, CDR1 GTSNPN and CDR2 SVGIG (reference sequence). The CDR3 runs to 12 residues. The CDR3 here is CAWGDIQNIQYF. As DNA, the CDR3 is TGTGCCTGGGGGGACATCCAAAACATTCAGTACTTC.

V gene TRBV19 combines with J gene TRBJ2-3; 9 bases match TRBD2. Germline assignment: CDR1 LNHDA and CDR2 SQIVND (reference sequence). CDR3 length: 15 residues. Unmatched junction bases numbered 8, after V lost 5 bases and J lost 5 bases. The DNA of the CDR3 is TGTGCCAGTAGTTTGCTAGCGGGACATCGAGATACGCAGTATTTT. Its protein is CASSLLAGHRDTQYF.

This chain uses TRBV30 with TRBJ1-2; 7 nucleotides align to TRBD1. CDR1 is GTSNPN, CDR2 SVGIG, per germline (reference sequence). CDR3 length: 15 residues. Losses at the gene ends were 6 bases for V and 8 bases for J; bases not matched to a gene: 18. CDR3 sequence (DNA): TGTGCCTGTACCTCGGACAGGATAATGCTGGGAGGCTACACCTTC. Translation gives CACTSDRIMLGGYTF.

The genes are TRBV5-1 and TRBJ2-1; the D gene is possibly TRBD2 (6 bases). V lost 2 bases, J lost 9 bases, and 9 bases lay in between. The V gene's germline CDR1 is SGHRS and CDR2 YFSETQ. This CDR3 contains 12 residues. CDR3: CASSLKGLEQFF. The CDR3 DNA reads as TGCGCCAGCAGCTTAAAGGGACTTGAGCAGTTCTTC.

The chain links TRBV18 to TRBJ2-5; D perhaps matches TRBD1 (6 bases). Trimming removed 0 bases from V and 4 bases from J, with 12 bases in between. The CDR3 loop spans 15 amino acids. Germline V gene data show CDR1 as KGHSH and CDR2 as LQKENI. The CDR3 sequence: CASSPPGGAGETQYF. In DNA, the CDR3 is TGTGCCAGCTCACCACCTGGGGGCGCGGGAGAGACCCAGTACTTC.

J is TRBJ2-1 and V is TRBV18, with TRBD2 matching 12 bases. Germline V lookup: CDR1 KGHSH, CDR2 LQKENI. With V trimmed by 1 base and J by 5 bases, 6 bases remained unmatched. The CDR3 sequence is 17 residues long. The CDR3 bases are TGTGCCAGCTCACCACTCCTACTAGCGGGAGGAGACAATGAGCAGTTCTTC. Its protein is CASSPLLLAGGDNEQFF.

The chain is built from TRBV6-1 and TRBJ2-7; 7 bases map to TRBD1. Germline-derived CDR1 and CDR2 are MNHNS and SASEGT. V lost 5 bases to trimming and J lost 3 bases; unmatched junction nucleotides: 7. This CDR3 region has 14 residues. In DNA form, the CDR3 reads TGTGCCAGCAGTAAGGAGAGACAGGGCTACGAGCAGTACTTC. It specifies CASSKERQGYEQYF.

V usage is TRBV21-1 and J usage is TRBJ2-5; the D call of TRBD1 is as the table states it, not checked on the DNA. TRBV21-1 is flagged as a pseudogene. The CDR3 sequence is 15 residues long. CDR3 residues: CASSTRDRERETQYF. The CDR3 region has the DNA TGTGCCAGCAGCACCCGGGACAGGGAGCGGGAGACCCAGTACTTC.

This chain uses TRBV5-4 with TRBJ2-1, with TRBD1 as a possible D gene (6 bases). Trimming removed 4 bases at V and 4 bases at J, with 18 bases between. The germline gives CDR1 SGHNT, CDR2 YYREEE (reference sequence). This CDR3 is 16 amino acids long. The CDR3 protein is CASSPLYGTFYNEQFF. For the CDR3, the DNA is TGTGCCAGCAGCCCTCTCTACGGGACATTTTACAATGAGCAGTTCTTC. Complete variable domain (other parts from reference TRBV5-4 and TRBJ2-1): ETGVTQSPTHLIKTRGQQVTLRCSSQSGHNTVSWYQQALGQGPQFIFQYYREEENGRGNFPPRFSGLQFPNYSSELNVNALELDDSALYLCASSPLYGTFYNEQFFGPGTRLTVL.

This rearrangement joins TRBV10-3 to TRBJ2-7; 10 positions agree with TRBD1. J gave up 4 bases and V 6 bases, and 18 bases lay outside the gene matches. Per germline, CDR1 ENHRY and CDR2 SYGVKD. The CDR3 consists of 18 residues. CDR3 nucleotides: TGTGCCATCAGCCTCCAACAAAGGACAGGGGGTTATTTGTACGAGCAGTACTTC. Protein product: CAISLQQRTGGYLYEQYF.

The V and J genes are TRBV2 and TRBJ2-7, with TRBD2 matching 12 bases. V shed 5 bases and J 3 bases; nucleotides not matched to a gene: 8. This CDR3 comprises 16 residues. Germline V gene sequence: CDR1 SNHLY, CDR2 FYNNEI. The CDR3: CASSQGLAGGLYEQYF. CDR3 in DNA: TGTGCCAGCAGTCAGGGCCTAGCGGGAGGGCTCTACGAGCAGTACTTC.

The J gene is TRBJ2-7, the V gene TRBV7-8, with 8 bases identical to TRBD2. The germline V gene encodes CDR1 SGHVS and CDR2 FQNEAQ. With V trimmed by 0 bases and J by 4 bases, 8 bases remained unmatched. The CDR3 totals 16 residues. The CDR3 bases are TGTGCCAGCAGCTTAGCGGCCCTAGCGGGCCTTTACGAGCAGTACTTC. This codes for CASSLAALAGLYEQYF.

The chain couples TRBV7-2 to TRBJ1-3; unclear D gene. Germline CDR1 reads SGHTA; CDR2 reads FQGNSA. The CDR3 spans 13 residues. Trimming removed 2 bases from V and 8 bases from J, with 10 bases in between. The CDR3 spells CASSLWLGDTIYF. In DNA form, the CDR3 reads TGTGCCAGCAGCTTATGGTTGGGCGACACCATATATTTT.

DNA for the CDR3: TGCAGCGTTGAATCGCAGTCCTACGAGCAGTACTTC. Protein: CSVESQSYEQYF. V is TRBV29-1 and J is TRBJ2-7; no definite D call. Germline V CDR1 and CDR2: SQVTM, ANQGSEA. Trimming left V 2 bases short and J 1 base short, with 6 bases between. The CDR3 runs to 12 residues.

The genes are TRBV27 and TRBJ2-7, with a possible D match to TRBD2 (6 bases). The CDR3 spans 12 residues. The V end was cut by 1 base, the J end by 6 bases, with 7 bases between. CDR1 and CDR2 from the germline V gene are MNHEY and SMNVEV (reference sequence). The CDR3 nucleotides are TGTGCCAGCAGTTTATGGGGAGGCGAGCAGTACTTC. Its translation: CASSLWGGEQYF.

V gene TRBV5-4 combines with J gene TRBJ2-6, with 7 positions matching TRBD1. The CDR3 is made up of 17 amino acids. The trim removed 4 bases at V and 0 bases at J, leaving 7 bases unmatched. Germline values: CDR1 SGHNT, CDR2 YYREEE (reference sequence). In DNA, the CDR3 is TGTGCCAGCAGCCTAGGACAGGTTTACTCTGGGGCCAACGTCCTGACTTTC. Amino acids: CASSLGQVYSGANVLTF. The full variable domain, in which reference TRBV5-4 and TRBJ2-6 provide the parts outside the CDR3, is ETGVTQSPTHLIKTRGQQVTLRCSSQSGHNTVSWYQQALGQGPQFIFQYYREEENGRGNFPPRFSGLQFPNYSSELNVNALELDDSALYLCASSLGQVYSGANVLTFGAGSRLTVL.

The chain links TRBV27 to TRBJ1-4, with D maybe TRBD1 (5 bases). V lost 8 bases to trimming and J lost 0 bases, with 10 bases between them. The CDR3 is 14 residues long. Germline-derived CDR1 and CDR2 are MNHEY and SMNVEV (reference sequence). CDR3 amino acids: CASGLGATNEKLFF. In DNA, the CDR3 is TGTGCCAGCGGCCTAGGGGCAACTAATGAAAAACTGTTTTTT. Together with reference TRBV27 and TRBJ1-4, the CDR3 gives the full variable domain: EAQVTQNPRYLITVTGKKLTVTCSQNMNHEYMSWYRQDPGLGLRQIYYSMNVEVTDKGDVPEGYKVSRKEKRNFPLILESPSPNQTSLYFCASGLGATNEKLFFGSGTQLSVL.

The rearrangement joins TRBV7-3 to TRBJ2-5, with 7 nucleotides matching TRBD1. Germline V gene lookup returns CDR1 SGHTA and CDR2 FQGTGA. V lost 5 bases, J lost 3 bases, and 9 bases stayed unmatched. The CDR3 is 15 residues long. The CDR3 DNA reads TGTGCCAGCAGCCTTGCCGGGACAGATAAAGAGACCCAGTACTTC. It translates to CASSLAGTDKETQYF.

Here the CDR3 DNA reads TGTGCCAGCAGTCTGAGTAACACCGGGGAGCTGTTTTTT. Protein sequence: CASSLSNTGELFF. The chain joins TRBV6-1 to TRBJ2-2; D call uncertain. Trimming shortened V by 5 bases and J by 2 bases, and 6 bases separated the two germline ends. The CDR3 is made up of 13 amino acids. Per germline, CDR1 MNHNS and CDR2 SASEGT.

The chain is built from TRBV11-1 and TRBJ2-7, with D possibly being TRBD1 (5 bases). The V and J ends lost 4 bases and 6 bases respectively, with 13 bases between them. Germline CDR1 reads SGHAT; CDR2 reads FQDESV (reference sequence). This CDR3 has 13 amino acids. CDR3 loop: CASSSTRDREQYF. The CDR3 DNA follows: TGTGCCAGCAGCTCAACCAGGGATCGCGAGCAGTACTTC.

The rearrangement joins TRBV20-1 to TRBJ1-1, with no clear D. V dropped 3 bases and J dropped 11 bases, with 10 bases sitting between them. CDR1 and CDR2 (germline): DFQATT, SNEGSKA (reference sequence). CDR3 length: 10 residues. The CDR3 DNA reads TGCAGTGCTAGTTTCCCGCGGGCTTTCTTT. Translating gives CSASFPRAFF.

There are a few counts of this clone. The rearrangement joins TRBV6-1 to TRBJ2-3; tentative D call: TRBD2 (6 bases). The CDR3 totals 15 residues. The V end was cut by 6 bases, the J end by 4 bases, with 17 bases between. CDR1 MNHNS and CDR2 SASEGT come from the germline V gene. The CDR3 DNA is TGTGCCAGCAGACTCGACTTCGGGAGAGCAGATACGCAGTATTTT. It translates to CASRLDFGRADTQYF.

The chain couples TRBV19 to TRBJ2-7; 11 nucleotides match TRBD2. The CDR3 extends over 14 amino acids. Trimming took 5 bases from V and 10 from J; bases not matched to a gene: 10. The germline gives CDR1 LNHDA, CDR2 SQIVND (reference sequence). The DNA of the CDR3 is TGTGCCAGTAGTCCCCTAGCGGGAGGATTTGACCAGTACTTC. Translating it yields CASSPLAGGFDQYF.

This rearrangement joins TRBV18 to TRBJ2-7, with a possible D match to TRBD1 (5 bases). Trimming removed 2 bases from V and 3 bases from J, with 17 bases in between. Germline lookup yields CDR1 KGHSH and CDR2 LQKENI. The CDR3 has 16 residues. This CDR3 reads CASSPSFQGGIYEQYF. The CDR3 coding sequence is TGTGCCAGCTCACCAAGCTTCCAGGGTGGAATCTACGAGCAGTACTTC.